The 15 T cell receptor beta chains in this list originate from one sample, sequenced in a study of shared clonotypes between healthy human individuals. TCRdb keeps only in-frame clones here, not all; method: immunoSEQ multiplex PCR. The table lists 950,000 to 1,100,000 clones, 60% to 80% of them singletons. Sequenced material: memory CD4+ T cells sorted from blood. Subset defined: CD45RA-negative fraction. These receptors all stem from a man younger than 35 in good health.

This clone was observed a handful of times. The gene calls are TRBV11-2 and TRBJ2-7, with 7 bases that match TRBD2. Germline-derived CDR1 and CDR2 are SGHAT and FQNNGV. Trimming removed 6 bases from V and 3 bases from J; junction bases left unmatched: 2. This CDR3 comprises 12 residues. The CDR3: CASRAGLYEQYF. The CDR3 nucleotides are TGTGCCAGCAGAGCGGGACTCTACGAGCAGTACTTC.

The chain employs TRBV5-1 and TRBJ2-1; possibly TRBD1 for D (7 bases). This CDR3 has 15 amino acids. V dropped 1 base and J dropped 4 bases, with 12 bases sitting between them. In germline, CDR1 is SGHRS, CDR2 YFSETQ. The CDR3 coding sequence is TGCGCCAGCAGCTTGTTCGCAGGGGGGTACAATGAGCAGTTCTTC. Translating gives CASSLFAGGYNEQFF.

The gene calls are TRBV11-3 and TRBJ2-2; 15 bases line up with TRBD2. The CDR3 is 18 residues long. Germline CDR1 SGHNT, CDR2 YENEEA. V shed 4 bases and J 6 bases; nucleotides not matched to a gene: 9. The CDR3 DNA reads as TGTGCCAGCAGCTCCTCTGGACTAGCGGGAGGGTACGCCGGGGAGCTGTTTTTT. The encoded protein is CASSSSGLAGGYAGELFF.

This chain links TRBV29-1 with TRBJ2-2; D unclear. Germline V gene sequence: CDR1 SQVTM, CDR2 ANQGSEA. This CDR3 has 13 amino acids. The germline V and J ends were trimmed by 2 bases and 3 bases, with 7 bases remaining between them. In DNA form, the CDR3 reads TGCAGCGTTGAAAACGGCCACACCGGGGAGCTGTTTTTT. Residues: CSVENGHTGELFF.

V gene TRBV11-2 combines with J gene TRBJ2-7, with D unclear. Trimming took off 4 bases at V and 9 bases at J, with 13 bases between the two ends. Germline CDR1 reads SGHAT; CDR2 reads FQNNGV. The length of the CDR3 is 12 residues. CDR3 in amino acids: CASSSDNSRQYF. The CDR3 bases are TGTGCCAGCAGCTCAGACAATTCACGGCAGTACTTC. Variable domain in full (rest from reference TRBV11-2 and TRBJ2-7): EAGVAQSPRYKIIEKRQSVAFWCNPISGHATLYWYQQILGQGPKLLIQFQNNGVVDDSQLPKDRFSAERLKGVDSTLKIQPAKLEDSAVYLCASSSDNSRQYFGPGTRLTVT.

Written as DNA, the CDR3 is TGTGCCAGCAAAGGCGGGAAAGCGACAGATACGCAGTATTTT. Translation gives CASKGGKATDTQYF. This rearrangement joins TRBV28 to TRBJ2-3; perhaps TRBD2 as D (6 bases). Germline assignment: CDR1 MDHEN and CDR2 SYDVKM. V lost 7 bases and J lost 3, with 14 bases in between. This CDR3 is built from 14 residues.

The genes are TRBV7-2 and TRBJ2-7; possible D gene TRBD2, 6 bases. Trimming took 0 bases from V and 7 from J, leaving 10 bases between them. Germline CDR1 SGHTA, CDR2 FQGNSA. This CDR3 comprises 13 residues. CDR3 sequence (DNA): TGTGCCAGCAGCTTAGCGCGGGGTGGGGAGCAGTACTTC. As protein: CASSLARGGEQYF.

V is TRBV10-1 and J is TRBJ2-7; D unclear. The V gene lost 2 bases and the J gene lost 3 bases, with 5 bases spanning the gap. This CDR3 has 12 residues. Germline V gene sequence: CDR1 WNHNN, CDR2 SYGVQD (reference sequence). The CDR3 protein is CASSEGRYEQYF. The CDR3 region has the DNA TGCGCCAGCAGTGAGGGCCGCTACGAGCAGTACTTC.

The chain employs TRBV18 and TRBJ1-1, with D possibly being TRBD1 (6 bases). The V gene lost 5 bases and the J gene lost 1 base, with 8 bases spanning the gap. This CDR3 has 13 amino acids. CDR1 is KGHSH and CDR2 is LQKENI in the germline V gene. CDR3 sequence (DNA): TGTGCCAGCTCATCGACAGGGAACACTGAAGCTTTCTTT. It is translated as CASSSTGNTEAFF.

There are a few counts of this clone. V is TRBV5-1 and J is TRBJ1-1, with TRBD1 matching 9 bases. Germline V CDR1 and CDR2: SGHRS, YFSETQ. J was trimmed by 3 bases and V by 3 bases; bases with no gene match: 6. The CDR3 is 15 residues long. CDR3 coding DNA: TGCGCCAGCAGCTCGGAGACAGGGGGGGACACTGAAGCTTTCTTT. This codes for CASSSETGGDTEAFF.

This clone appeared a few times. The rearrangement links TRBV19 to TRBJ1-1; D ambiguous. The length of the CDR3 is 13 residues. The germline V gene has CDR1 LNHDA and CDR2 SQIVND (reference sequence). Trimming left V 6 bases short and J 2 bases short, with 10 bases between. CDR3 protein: CASSEQRNTEAFF. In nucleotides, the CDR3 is TGTGCCAGTAGCGAACAGAGAAACACTGAAGCTTTCTTT.

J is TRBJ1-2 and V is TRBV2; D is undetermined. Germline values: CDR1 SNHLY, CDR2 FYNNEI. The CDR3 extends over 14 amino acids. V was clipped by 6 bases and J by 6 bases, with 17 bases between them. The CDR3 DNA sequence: TGTGCCAGCAGCCTGACCTGGACGGGAGATGGCTACACCTTC. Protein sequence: CASSLTWTGDGYTF.

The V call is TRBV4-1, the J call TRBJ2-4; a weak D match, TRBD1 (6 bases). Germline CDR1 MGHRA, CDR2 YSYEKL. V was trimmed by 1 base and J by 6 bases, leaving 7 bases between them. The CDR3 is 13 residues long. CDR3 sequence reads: CASSQGTVNIQYF. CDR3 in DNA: TGCGCCAGCAGCCAAGGGACAGTAAACATTCAGTACTTC.

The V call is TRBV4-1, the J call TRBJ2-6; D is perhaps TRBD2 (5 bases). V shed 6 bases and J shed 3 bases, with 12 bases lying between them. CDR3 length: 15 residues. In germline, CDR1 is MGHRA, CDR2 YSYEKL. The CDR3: CASSLSGSGANVLTF. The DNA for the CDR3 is TGCGCCAGCAGTCTGTCTGGGAGTGGGGCCAACGTCCTGACTTTC.

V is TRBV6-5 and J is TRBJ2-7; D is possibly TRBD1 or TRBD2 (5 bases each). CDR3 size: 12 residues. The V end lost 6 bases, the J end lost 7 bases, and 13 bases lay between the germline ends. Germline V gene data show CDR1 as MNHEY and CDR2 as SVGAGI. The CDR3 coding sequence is TGTGCCAGCAGCCGGGGACCGGGAGAGCAGTACTTC. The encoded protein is CASSRGPGEQYF.